This TCR beta chain was sequenced in a study of T cells after yellow fever vaccination. Study results and limitations: The CD4 compartment and the CD8 compartment contained a small share of clonotypes in common.

TCRdb re-analysed the 5' RACE reads in MiXCR, keeping a single row per CDR3 protein. The data show approximately 510,000 distinct CDR3 sequences, 21% seen once. This clonotype was detected only a few times. Its antigen is as yet unknown. Germline V lookup: CDR1 SGHRS, CDR2 YFSETQ. Trimming took off 2 bases at V and 1 base at J, with 9 bases between the two ends. The CDR3 contains 15 residues. The receptor was isolated from a man in his late teens or twenties who received the YFV17D yellow fever vaccine. The chain has TRBV5-1 and TRBJ2-2; D unresolved. Sample: PBMCs, taken approximately 22 days after the first yellow fever vaccination. CDR3 residues: CASSFPLENTGELFF. In nucleotides, the CDR3 is TGCGCCAGCAGCTTCCCTCTAGAGAACACCGGGGAGCTGTTTTTT.